This TCR beta chain was captured by sequencing in a study of T cell responses to AZD1222 COVID-19 vaccine. Whole-study context: The analysis combined second doses at about 4 or about 12 weeks.

Study-wide points: The number of AZD1222 recipients seropositive at baseline was only 6 or 7. The repertoires were collected only after the peak T cell response. Mostly white British, mostly female donors; authors suggested clonal diversity may be underestimated.

Data came from immunoSEQ multiplex PCR; TCRdb stores just in-frame clones and leaves some out. The sample consists of 170,000 or so clones, around 90% of them appearing once. A remark on this clone: Its antigen is unknown.

The source was peripheral blood, collected on day 0 of AZD1222 vaccination. This clonotype was sampled from an adult in good health.

In nucleotides, the CDR3 is TGTGCCAGCAGTCGCCGACTTGGAGAGCAGTTCTTC. Residues: CASSRRLGEQFF. J is TRBJ2-1 and V is TRBV28, with unresolved D. Germline V gene lookup returns CDR1 MDHEN and CDR2 SYDVKM. CDR3 length: 12 amino acids. The V and J ends lost 5 bases and 10 bases respectively, with 12 bases between them.